This TCR beta chain was identified during a study of cytomegalovirus exposure and HLA in healthy donors. Overall study: Both the approximately 130 validation repertoires and the roughly 700 first-cohort repertoires used the same platform, as reported by a later analysis.

Assay: immunoSEQ multiplex PCR; the TCRdb copy retains only in-frame clones and omits some. The table lists 120,000 to 150,000 clones, 80% to 90% of them singletons. V was clipped by 5 bases and J by 6 bases; unmatched bases: 15. The germline CDR1 and CDR2 sequences are SQVTM and ANQGSEA. The CDR3 has 16 amino acids. General study findings and limits: High specificity and sensitivity for cytomegalovirus status were reported for the classifier.

A word on this clone: No antigen is known for it.

The chain combines TRBV29-1 with TRBJ2-3; TRBD2 matches 9 bases. Specimen: PBMCs. This receptor was taken from a woman under 30 in good health and CMV-seropositive. The CDR3 loop is CSVPGTSLMIEDTQYF. The CDR3 DNA is TGCAGCGTTCCGGGGACTAGCCTAATGATTGAGGATACGCAGTATTTT.